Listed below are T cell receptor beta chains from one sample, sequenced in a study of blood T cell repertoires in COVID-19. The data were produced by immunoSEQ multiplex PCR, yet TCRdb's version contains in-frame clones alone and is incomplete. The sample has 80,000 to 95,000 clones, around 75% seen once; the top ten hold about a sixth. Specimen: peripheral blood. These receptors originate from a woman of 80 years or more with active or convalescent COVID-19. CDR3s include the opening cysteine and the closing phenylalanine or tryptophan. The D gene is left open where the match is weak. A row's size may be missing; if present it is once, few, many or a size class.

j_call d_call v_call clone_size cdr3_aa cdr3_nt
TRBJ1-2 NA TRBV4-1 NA CASSQDLMTGTYGYTF TGCGCCAGCAGCCAAGACCTTATGACAGGTACTTATGGCTACACCTTC
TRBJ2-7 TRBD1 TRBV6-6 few CASRMGQGAYEQYF TGTGCCAGCAGAATGGGACAGGGGGCCTACGAGCAGTACTTC
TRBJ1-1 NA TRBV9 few CASSVDIGGTEAFF TGTGCCAGCAGCGTAGATATCGGGGGTACTGAAGCTTTCTTT
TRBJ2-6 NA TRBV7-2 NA CASSLLGSGANVLTF TGTGCCAGCAGCTTACTCGGCTCTGGGGCCAACGTCCTGACTTTC
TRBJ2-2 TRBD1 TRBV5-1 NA CASSPTGQGSTGELFF TGCGCCAGCAGCCCCACCGGACAGGGAAGTACCGGGGAGCTGTTTTTT
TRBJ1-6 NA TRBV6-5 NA CASKTQVDNSPLHF TGTGCCAGCAAGACACAGGTGGATAATTCACCCCTCCACTTT
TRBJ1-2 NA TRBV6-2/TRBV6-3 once CASSYSSTYPGDYGYTF TGTGCCAGCAGTTACTCGAGTACATACCCGGGGGACTATGGCTACACCTTC
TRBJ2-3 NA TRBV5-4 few CASSPSTDTQYF TGTGCCAGCAGCCCTTCCACAGATACGCAGTATTTT
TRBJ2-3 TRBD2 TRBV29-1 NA CSVRGLAGSSTDTQYF TGCAGCGTTCGTGGGCTAGCGGGCTCTAGCACAGATACGCAGTATTTT
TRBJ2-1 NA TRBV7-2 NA CASSLIAKTGNNEQFF TGTGCCAGCAGCTTAATCGCGAAGACAGGTAACAATGAGCAGTTCTTC
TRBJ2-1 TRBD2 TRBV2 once CASSEGGGGRYEQFF TGTGCCAGCAGTGAAGGGGGGGGAGGGAGGTATGAGCAGTTCTTC
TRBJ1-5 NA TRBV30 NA CAWSAGTRSNQPQHF TGTGCCTGGAGCGCCGGGACAAGGTCCAATCAGCCCCAGCATTTT
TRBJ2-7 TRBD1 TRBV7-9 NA CASSWDRASYEQYF TGTGCCAGCAGCTGGGACAGGGCGTCCTACGAGCAGTACTTC
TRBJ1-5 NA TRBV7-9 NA CASSSDYGNQPQHF TGTGCCAGCAGCTCGGACTACGGCAATCAGCCCCAGCATTTT
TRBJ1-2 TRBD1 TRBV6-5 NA CASSLDRVGYTF TGTGCCAGCAGCCTCGACAGGGTCGGCTACACCTTC
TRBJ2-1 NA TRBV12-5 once CASGLAYDRSYNEQFF TGTGCTAGTGGTTTGGCCTATGACAGGTCGTACAATGAGCAGTTCTTC